The T cell receptor (beta chain) described here comes from a study of chemoradiotherapy in HPV16-positive cancers. The study's findings and limits: In HPV16-positive patients, HPV-responsive T-cell expansion tracked better recurrence-free survival.

Trimming removed 3 bases at V and 5 bases at J, with 5 bases between. Looked up from germline, CDR1 is LNHDA and CDR2 is SQIVND (reference sequence). The CDR3 extends over 12 amino acids. Samples were taken several times over chemoradiotherapy. Using immunoSEQ multiplex PCR, the repertoire was profiled, and TCRdb retains in-frame clones only, with some absent. The sample holds about 15,000 clones, about 90% seen once. Concerning this clone: The antigen remains undetermined.

The chain combines TRBV19 with TRBJ2-4; D ambiguous. The sequencing here drew on blood, taken from a patient who underwent chemoradiotherapy. This clonotype originated in a human donor with HPV-associated anogenital cancer. CDR3: CASSMVENIQYF. The CDR3 bases are TGTGCCAGTAGTATGGTAGAAAACATTCAGTACTTC.